This TCR beta chain is from a study of T cells in pancreatic ductal adenocarcinoma. Study-level points and caveats: The resected pancreatic cancer cohort was biased toward the minority with early-stage disease. Enrichment of CD45RO+ effector over naive T cells in tumors may bias clonality. Compared with tumor, blood showed more total productive templates and roughly 8-fold more clonotypes.

Turning to this clone: What it binds is not known.

Surgery without prior neoadjuvant therapy was the treatment of the selected pancreatic ductal adenocarcinoma patients. Libraries were prepared by immunoSEQ multiplex PCR; TCRdb keeps only in-frame clonotypes and omits some of them. The profile covers more than 85,000 clones, with roughly 96% appearing a single time and 3.1% taken by the ten largest. The V gene's germline CDR1 is ENHRY and CDR2 SYGVKD. Trimming left V 0 bases short and J 3 bases short, with 13 bases between. The CDR3 is 16 amino acids. This clonotype was obtained from a human donor with pancreatic ductal adenocarcinoma. The sequenced material came from PBMCs. The J gene is TRBJ2-3, the V gene TRBV10-3; weak D call: TRBD2 (6 bases). In DNA form, the CDR3 reads TGTGCCATCAGTGAGTCGAACGGGGGTTCGACAGATACGCAGTATTTT. Its protein product is CAISESNGGSTDTQYF.